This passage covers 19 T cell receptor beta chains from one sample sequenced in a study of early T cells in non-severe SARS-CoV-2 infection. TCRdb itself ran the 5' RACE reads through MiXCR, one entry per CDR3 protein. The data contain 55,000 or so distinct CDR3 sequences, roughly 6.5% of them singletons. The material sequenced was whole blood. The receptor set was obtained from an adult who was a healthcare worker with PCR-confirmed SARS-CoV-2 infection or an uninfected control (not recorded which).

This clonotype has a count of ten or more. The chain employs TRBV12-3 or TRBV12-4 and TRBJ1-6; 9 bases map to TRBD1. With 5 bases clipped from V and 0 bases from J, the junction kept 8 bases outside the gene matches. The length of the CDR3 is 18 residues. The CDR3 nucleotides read TGTGCCAGCAGTCGGACAGGGGTCAGGTCCTCCTATAATTCACCCCTCCACTTT. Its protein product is CASSRTGVRSSYNSPLHF.

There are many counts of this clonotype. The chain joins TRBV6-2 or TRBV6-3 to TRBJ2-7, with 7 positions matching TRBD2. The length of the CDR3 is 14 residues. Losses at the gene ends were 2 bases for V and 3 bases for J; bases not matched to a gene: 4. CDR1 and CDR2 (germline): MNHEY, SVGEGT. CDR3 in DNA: TGTGCCAGCAGTTACCCAGGGAGGGGCTACGAGCAGTACTTC. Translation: CASSYPGRGYEQYF.

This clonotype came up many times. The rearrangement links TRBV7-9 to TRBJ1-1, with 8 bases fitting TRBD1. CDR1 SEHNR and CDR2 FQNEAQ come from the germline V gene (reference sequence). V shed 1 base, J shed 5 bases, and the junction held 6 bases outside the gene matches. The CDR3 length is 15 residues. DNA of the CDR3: TGTGCCAGCAGCTTAGGACAGGGGCGAGGTACTGAAGCTTTCTTT. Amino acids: CASSLGQGRGTEAFF.

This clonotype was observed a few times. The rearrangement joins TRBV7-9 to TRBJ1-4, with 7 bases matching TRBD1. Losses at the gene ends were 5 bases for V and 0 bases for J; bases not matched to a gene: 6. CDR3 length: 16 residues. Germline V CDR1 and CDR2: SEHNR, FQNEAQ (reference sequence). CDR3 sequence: CASSLRQGATNEKLFF. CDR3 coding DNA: TGTGCCAGCAGCCTAAGACAGGGCGCAACTAATGAAAAACTGTTTTTT.

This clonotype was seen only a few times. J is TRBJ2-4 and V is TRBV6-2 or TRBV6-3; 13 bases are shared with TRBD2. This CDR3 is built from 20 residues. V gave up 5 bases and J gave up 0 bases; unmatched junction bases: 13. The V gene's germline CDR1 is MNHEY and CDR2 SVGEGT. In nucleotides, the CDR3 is TGTGCCAGCAGTCTACCCTTGGGACTAGCGGGGCCCATAGCCAAAAACATTCAGTACTTC. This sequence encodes CASSLPLGLAGPIAKNIQYF.

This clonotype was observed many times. The CDR3 region is CASSLRGTGANVLTF. CDR3 sequence (DNA): TGTGCCAGCAGTTTAAGGGGAACTGGGGCCAACGTCCTGACTTTC. The V call is TRBV12-3 or TRBV12-4, the J call TRBJ2-6; possible D gene TRBD1, 5 bases. The length of the CDR3 is 15 residues. Trimming cost V 2 bases and J 2 bases, with 7 bases left between them.

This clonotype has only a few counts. CDR3 protein: CATRQGPLEQYF. The CDR3 nucleotides are TGTGCCACCCGACAGGGGCCCCTCGAGCAGTACTTC. The chain couples TRBV6-5 to TRBJ2-7; 8 nucleotides match TRBD1. V lost 10 bases to trimming and J lost 6 bases; unmatched junction nucleotides: 8. The CDR3 has 12 amino acids. Per the germline V gene, CDR1 is MNHEY and CDR2 is SVGAGI.

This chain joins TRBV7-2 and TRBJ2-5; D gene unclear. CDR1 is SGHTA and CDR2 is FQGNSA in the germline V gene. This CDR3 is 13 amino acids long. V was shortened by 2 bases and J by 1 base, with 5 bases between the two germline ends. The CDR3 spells CASSLYSQETQYF. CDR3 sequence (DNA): TGTGCCAGCAGCTTATATAGCCAAGAGACCCAGTACTTC.

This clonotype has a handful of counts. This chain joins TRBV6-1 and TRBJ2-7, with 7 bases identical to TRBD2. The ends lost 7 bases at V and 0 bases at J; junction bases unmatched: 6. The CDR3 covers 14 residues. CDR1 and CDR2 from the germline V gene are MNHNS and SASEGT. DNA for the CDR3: TGTGCCAGCAATGGGAGGGCTAGCTCCTACGAGCAGTACTTC. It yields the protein CASNGRASSYEQYF.

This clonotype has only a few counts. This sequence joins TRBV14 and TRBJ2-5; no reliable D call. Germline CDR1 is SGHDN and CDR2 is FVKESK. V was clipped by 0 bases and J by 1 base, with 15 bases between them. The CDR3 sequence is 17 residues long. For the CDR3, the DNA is TGTGCCAGCAGCCAAGAACGAACGCAGCCGACCCAAGAGACCCAGTACTTC. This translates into CASSQERTQPTQETQYF.

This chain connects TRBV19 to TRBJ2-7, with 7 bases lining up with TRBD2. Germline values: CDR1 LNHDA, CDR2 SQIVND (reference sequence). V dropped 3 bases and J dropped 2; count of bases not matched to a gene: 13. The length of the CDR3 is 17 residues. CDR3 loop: CASSIAVRTRSTYEQYF. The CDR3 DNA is TGTGCCAGTAGTATTGCCGTTCGGACTAGGTCTACCTACGAGCAGTACTTC. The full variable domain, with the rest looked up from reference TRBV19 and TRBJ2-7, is DGGITQSPKYLFRKEGQNVTLSCEQNLNHDAMYWYRQDPGQGLRLIYYSQIVNDFQKGDIAEGYSVSREKKESFPLTVTSAQKNPTAFYLCASSIAVRTRSTYEQYFGPGTRLTVT.

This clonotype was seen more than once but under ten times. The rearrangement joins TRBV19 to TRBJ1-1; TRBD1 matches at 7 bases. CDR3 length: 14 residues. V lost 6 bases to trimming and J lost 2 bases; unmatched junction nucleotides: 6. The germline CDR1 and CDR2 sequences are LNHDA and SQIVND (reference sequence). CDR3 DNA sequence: TGTGCCAGTAGGACGGGACAGCTAAACACTGAAGCTTTCTTT. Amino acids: CASRTGQLNTEAFF.

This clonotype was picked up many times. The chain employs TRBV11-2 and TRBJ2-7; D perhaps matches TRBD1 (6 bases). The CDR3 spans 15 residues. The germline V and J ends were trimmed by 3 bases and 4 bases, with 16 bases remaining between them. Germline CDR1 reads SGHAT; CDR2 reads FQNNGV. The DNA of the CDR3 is TGTGCCAGCAGCTTCCAACAGGGTTCCGGTTACGAGCAGTACTTC. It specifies CASSFQQGSGYEQYF.

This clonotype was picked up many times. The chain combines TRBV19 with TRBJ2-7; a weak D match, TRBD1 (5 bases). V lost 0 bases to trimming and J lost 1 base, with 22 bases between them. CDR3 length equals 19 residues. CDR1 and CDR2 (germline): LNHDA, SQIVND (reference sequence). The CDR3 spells CASSIEIDSYGQLSYEQYF. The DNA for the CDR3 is TGTGCCAGTAGTATAGAGATTGACAGCTACGGCCAGTTATCCTACGAGCAGTACTTC.

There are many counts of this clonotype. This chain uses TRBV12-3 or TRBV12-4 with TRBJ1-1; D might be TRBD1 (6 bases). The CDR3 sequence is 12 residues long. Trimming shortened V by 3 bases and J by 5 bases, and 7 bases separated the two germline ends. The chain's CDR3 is CASSFGQTEAFF. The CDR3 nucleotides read TGTGCCAGCAGTTTTGGACAGACTGAAGCTTTCTTT.

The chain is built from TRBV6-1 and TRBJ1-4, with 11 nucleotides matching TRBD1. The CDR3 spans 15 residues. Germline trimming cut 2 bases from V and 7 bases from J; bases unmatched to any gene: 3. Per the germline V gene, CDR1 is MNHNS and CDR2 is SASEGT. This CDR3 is CASSESGTGGEKLFF. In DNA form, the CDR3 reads TGTGCCAGCAGTGAATCCGGGACAGGGGGTGAAAAACTGTTTTTT.

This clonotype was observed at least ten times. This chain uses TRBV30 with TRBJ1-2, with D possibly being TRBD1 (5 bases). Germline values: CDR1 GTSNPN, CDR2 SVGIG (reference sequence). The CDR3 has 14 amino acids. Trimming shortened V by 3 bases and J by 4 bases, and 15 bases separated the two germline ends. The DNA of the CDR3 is TGTGCCTGGAGCGAAGACAGAGCTTTCTATGGCTACACCTTC. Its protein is CAWSEDRAFYGYTF.

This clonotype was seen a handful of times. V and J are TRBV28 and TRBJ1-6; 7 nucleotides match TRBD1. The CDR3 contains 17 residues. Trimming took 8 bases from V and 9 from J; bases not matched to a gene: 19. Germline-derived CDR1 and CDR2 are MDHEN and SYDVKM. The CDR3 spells CASLAVYPGTVSSPLHF. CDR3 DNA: TGTGCCAGCCTCGCCGTGTACCCCGGGACAGTATCTTCACCCCTCCACTTT.

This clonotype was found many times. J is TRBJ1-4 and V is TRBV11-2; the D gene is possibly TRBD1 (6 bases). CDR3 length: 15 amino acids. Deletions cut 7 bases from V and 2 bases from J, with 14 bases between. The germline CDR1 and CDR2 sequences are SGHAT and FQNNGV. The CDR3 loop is CASKETGATNEKLFF. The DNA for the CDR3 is TGTGCCAGCAAGGAGACGGGGGCGACTAATGAAAAACTGTTTTTT.